The next 26 T cell receptor beta chains were all read from a single sample in a study of CD8+ T cells in alopecia areata. Extracted RNA was reverse transcribed, and the resulting cDNA served as sequencing template. The data were produced by immunoSEQ multiplex PCR, yet TCRdb's version contains in-frame clones alone and is incomplete. The sample records roughly 120,000 clones, under 40% being singletons. The sample consisted of CD4+ T cells sorted from blood. Source of these receptors: a human donor with alopecia areata.

There are a few counts of this clone. The gene calls are TRBV30 and TRBJ2-1; 13 positions agree with TRBD2. V was clipped by 2 bases and J by 7 bases; unmatched bases: 11. This CDR3 contains 17 residues. Germline CDR1 and CDR2: GTSNPN and SVGIG (reference sequence). The CDR3 DNA reads as TGTGCCTGGAGTCGAAGAGCGACTAGCGGGAGGTCAAATGAGCAGTTCTTC. Its translation: CAWSRRATSGRSNEQFF.

The chain couples TRBV29-1 to TRBJ2-1; D possibly corresponds to TRBD2 (6 bases). V lost 2 bases, J lost 1 base, and 9 bases lay in between. In germline, CDR1 is SQVTM, CDR2 ANQGSEA. The CDR3 runs to 14 residues. The CDR3 loop reads CSVERRGSYNEQFF. DNA of the CDR3: TGCAGCGTTGAACGGCGGGGATCCTACAATGAGCAGTTCTTC.

Here the CDR3 reads CASSHPLGADTEAFF. The CDR3, as DNA: TGCGCCAGCAGTCACCCTCTCGGAGCGGACACTGAAGCTTTCTTT. The rearrangement joins TRBV23-1 to TRBJ1-1; the D is unclear. TRBV23-1 is marked as an open reading frame, function uncertain. Trimming stripped 3 bases from V and 3 bases from J, with 14 bases between. This CDR3 has 15 amino acids.

The genes are TRBV4-1 and TRBJ2-7; D may be TRBD1 or TRBD2 (5 bases each). CDR1 is MGHRA, CDR2 YSYEKL, per germline. Deletions cut 2 bases from V and 7 bases from J, with 24 bases between. The CDR3 has 17 amino acids. CDR3 residues: CASSQFLLGTTNMEQYF. Written as DNA, the CDR3 is TGCGCCAGCAGCCAATTCTTACTTGGGACCACAAACATGGAGCAGTACTTC.

The chain joins TRBV30 to TRBJ2-6, with D tentatively TRBD2 (6 bases). The CDR3 has 14 residues. V was cut by 3 bases and J by 1 base, with 7 bases left in between. The V gene's germline CDR1 is GTSNPN and CDR2 SVGIG (reference sequence). The CDR3 here is CAWSGLSGANVLTF. The CDR3 DNA follows: TGTGCCTGGAGCGGACTATCTGGGGCCAACGTCCTGACTTTC.

V and J are TRBV29-1 and TRBJ2-7; 9 nucleotides agree with TRBD2. CDR3 length: 13 residues. Germline V gene data show CDR1 as SQVTM and CDR2 as ANQGSEA. Trimming took 5 bases from V and 0 from J; bases not matched to a gene: 2. The CDR3 DNA follows: TGCAGCGTTTCTAGCGGGAACTCCTACGAGCAGTACTTC. Translated: CSVSSGNSYEQYF.

This clone has just one count. The chain employs TRBV6-5 and TRBJ2-7; 11 bases are a match to TRBD2. CDR3 length equals 16 residues. Germline assignment: CDR1 MNHEY and CDR2 SVGAGI. Losses at the gene ends were 2 bases for V and 4 bases for J; bases not matched to a gene: 7. The DNA of the CDR3 is TGTGCCAGCAGTTACCTAGCGGGAGGTTGGAGATACGAGCAGTACTTC. Amino acid sequence: CASSYLAGGWRYEQYF.

This clone came up a few times. The V call is TRBV7-2, the J call TRBJ2-3; TRBD1 might be the D (5 bases). This CDR3 spans 14 amino acids. V was cut by 0 bases and J by 11 bases, with 15 bases left in between. Germline lookup yields CDR1 SGHTA and CDR2 FQGNSA. CDR3 bases: TGTGCCAGCAGCTTAGCCGCTCTAGACAGTCGGCAGTATTTT. This translates into CASSLAALDSRQYF.

The V gene is TRBV29-1, the J gene TRBJ1-2; 8 positions agree with TRBD1. The CDR3 covers 12 residues. From germline, CDR1 is SQVTM and CDR2 ANQGSEA. V was pared by 7 bases and J by 5 bases, with 6 bases of the junction left unmatched. CDR3 protein: CSGVQGGYGYTF. CDR3 nucleotides: TGCAGCGGCGTACAGGGGGGGTATGGCTACACCTTC.

This clone has a handful of counts. The chain uses TRBV29-1 and TRBJ2-7; 8 bases fit TRBD1. CDR3 length equals 12 residues. In germline, CDR1 is SQVTM, CDR2 ANQGSEA. Trimming cost V 6 bases and J 3 bases; bases outside gene matches: 4. The CDR3 nucleotides read TGCAGCGTACGCACAGGGGGCTACGAGCAGTACTTC. It specifies CSVRTGGYEQYF.

The chain has TRBV30 and TRBJ2-7; 10 nucleotides agree with TRBD1. CDR1 is GTSNPN, CDR2 SVGIG, per germline (reference sequence). Trimming took 2 bases from V and 9 from J; bases not matched to a gene: 10. The CDR3 consists of 14 residues. CDR3: CAWSTGTGAVGQYF. CDR3 sequence (DNA): TGTGCCTGGAGTACCGGGACAGGGGCCGTCGGGCAGTACTTC.

This chain connects TRBV29-1 to TRBJ1-1, with a weak D call TRBD1 (6 bases). Germline CDR1 SQVTM, CDR2 ANQGSEA. Trimming removed 5 bases from V and 3 bases from J, with 10 bases in between. The CDR3 is 12 amino acids. The CDR3 coding sequence is TGCAGCGTTTCGAGACAGGACACTGAAGCTTTCTTT. This sequence encodes CSVSRQDTEAFF.

Details on this clone: The identical CDR3 is also encoded by other nucleotide sequences in the sample. The chain recombines TRBV30 with TRBJ1-2, with D maybe TRBD1 (5 bases). This CDR3 is 13 amino acids long. Germline CDR1 is GTSNPN and CDR2 is SVGIG (reference sequence). The V and J ends lost 3 bases and 2 bases respectively, with 10 bases between them. DNA for the CDR3: TGTGCCTGGAGCTTAGGGGTAAACTATGGCTACACCTTC. It encodes CAWSLGVNYGYTF.

This chain uses TRBV4-3 with TRBJ2-2, with D perhaps matching TRBD2 (5 bases). The V end lost 4 bases, the J end lost 6 bases, and 15 bases lay between the germline ends. The CDR3 runs 15 residues. Germline values: CDR1 LGHNA, CDR2 YSLEER. The CDR3 loop is CASSLGGSTAGELFF. As DNA, the CDR3 is TGCGCCAGCAGCCTCGGCGGGTCGACGGCCGGGGAGCTGTTTTTT.

This chain connects TRBV5-1 to TRBJ2-2; the match to TRBD1 covers 7 bases. The ends lost 4 bases at V and 4 bases at J; junction bases unmatched: 4. Per germline, CDR1 SGHRS and CDR2 YFSETQ. The CDR3 contains 14 residues. CDR3 bases: TGCGCCAGCAGCGCATGGGACAGCACCGGGGAGCTGTTTTTT. Translation gives CASSAWDSTGELFF.

This clone has only a few counts. V is TRBV29-1 and J is TRBJ2-6; 10 bases are a match to TRBD2. Germline V gene sequence: CDR1 SQVTM, CDR2 ANQGSEA. This CDR3 spans 16 amino acids. V lost 6 bases to trimming and J lost 0 bases; unmatched junction nucleotides: 5. CDR3 residues: CSVGTSASSGANVLTF. CDR3 nucleotides: TGCAGCGTCGGGACTAGCGCTAGCTCTGGGGCCAACGTCCTGACTTTC.

The genes are TRBV7-3 and TRBJ2-4; D may correspond to TRBD1 or TRBD2 (5 bases each). CDR3 length: 18 amino acids. Looked up from germline, CDR1 is SGHTA and CDR2 is FQGTGA. The germline V and J ends were trimmed by 2 bases and 0 bases, with 17 bases remaining between them. The DNA of the CDR3 is TGTGCCAGCAGCTTAGGGACCGACGGCAACCTAGCCAAAAACATTCAGTACTTC. Amino acids: CASSLGTDGNLAKNIQYF.

The chain is built from TRBV29-1 and TRBJ2-1, with D unclear. The CDR3 length is 13 residues. Germline V gives CDR1 SQVTM, CDR2 ANQGSEA. V dropped 7 bases and J dropped 2 bases, with 12 bases sitting between them. The CDR3, as DNA: TGCAGCGCCAAGATCCAGGCCTACAATGAGCAGTTCTTC. Residues: CSAKIQAYNEQFF.

The chain recombines TRBV5-6 with TRBJ2-5; D not resolved. This CDR3 contains 15 residues. Germline loops: CDR1 SGHDT, CDR2 YYEEEE. The ends were cut back, 4 bases at V and 3 bases at J, with 16 bases in the middle. CDR3 nucleotides: TGTGCCAGCAGCAGCCAAGTTAGGGAAGAAGAGACCCAGTACTTC. This sequence encodes CASSSQVREEETQYF.

This clone was detected a few times. The chain is built from TRBV29-1 and TRBJ1-2; 8 bases map to TRBD1. Per germline, CDR1 SQVTM and CDR2 ANQGSEA. This CDR3 has 12 amino acids. V lost 6 bases, J lost 5 bases, and 5 bases stayed unmatched. In DNA, the CDR3 is TGCAGCGTGACAGGGGTTGGGTATGGCTACACCTTC. As protein: CSVTGVGYGYTF.

The rearrangement joins TRBV29-1 to TRBJ1-2, with TRBD1 matching 7 bases. V lost 6 bases, J lost 1 base, and 5 bases stayed unmatched. Germline assignment: CDR1 SQVTM and CDR2 ANQGSEA. The CDR3 runs to 13 residues. The CDR3 here is CSVGTDLNYGYTF. CDR3 DNA: TGCAGCGTGGGGACAGACCTTAACTATGGCTACACCTTC. Full variable domain (outside the CDR3, taken from reference TRBV29-1 and TRBJ1-2): SAVISQKPSRDICQRGTSLTIQCQVDSQVTMMFWYRQQPGQSLTLIATANQGSEATYESGFVIDKFPISRPNLTFSTLTVSNMSPEDSSIYLCSVGTDLNYGYTFGSGTRLTVV.

The chain links TRBV5-1 to TRBJ2-6, with D hard to call. V was trimmed by 3 bases and J by 1 base, leaving 8 bases between them. Germline CDR1 and CDR2: SGHRS and YFSETQ. The CDR3 is made up of 15 amino acids. The CDR3 loop reads CASSYQESGANVLTF. CDR3 nucleotide sequence: TGCGCCAGCAGCTATCAGGAATCTGGGGCCAACGTCCTGACTTTC.

V usage is TRBV7-2 and J usage is TRBJ1-1, with D hard to call. Germline values: CDR1 SGHTA, CDR2 FQGNSA. Trimming took off 2 bases at V and 1 base at J, with 8 bases between the two ends. The CDR3 has 14 residues. CDR3 loop: CASSLHGENTEAFF. CDR3 bases: TGTGCCAGCAGCTTACACGGAGAGAACACTGAAGCTTTCTTT.

The V and J genes are TRBV30 and TRBJ1-2; tentatively, D is TRBD1 (6 bases). The ends were cut back, 0 bases at V and 4 bases at J, with 9 bases in the middle. CDR1 GTSNPN and CDR2 SVGIG come from the germline V gene (reference sequence). The CDR3 is made up of 13 amino acids. The CDR3 region is CAWSVDRTYGYTF. The CDR3 DNA is TGTGCCTGGAGTGTCGACAGGACCTATGGCTACACCTTC.

This chain uses TRBV7-8 with TRBJ1-2; 7 nucleotides line up with TRBD1. V dropped 6 bases and J dropped 4; count of bases not matched to a gene: 8. The V gene's germline CDR1 is SGHVS and CDR2 FQNEAQ. The length of the CDR3 is 14 residues. CDR3 DNA sequence: TGTGCCAGCAGGGGGACAGCGCGATTCTATGGCTACACCTTC. Translated: CASRGTARFYGYTF.

V is TRBV29-1 and J is TRBJ1-4, with a weak D call TRBD1 (6 bases). Germline lookup yields CDR1 SQVTM and CDR2 ANQGSEA. V lost 4 bases and J lost 3, with 9 bases in between. The CDR3 runs to 13 residues. The CDR3: CSVAGQPNEKLFF. CDR3 in DNA: TGCAGCGTTGCCGGACAGCCTAATGAAAAACTGTTTTTT.